This T cell receptor (beta chain) was identified in a study of shared clonotypes between healthy human individuals. Naive CD8 cells comprised CD45RO-negative, CCR7-positively selected cells, excluding terminally differentiated effector memory CD45RA+ cells. The protocol was immunoSEQ multiplex PCR, while the TCRdb copy is restricted to in-frame clones and leaves out a portion. The top ten hold around 1.2% of the sample, which has some 1,900,000 clones, approximately 94% seen once. The sequence was obtained from a young man in good health. Source material: naive CD8+ T cells sorted from blood.

CDR3 nucleotides: TGTGCCAGCAGTGACAGGGGAGGTACCGGGGAGCTGTTTTTT. It yields the protein CASSDRGGTGELFF. V gene TRBV6-4 combines with J gene TRBJ2-2; perhaps TRBD2 as D (6 bases). V dropped 2 bases and J dropped 5 bases, with 9 bases sitting between them. CDR1 is MRHNA and CDR2 is SNTAGT in the germline V gene. The CDR3 length is 14 residues.